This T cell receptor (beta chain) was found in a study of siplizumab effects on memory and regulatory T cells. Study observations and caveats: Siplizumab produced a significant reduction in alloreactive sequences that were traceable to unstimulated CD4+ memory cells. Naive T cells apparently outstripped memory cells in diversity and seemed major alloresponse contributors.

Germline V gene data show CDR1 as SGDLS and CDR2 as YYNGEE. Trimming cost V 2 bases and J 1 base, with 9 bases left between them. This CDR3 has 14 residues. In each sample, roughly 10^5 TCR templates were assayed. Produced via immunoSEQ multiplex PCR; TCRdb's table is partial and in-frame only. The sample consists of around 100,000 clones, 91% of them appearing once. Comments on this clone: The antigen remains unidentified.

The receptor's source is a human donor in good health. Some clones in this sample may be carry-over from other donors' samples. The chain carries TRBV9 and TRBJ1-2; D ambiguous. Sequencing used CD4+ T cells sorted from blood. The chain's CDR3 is CASSVGQDNYGYTF. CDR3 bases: TGTGCCAGCAGCGTCGGGCAGGATAACTATGGCTACACCTTC.